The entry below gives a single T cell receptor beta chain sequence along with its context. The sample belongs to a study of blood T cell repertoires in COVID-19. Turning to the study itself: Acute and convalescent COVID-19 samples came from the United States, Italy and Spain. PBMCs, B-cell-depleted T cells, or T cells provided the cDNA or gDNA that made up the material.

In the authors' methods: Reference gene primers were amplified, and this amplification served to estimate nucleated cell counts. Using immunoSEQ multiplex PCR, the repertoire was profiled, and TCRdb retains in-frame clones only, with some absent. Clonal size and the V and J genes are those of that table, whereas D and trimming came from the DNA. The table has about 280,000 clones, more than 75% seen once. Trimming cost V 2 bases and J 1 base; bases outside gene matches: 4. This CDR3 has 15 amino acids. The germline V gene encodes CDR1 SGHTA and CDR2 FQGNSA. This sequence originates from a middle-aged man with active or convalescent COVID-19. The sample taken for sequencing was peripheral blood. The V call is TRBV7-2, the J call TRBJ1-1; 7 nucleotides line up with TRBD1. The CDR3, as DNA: TGTGCCAGCAGCTTATTGACAGGGTCGAACACTGAAGCTTTCTTT. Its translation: CASSLLTGSNTEAFF. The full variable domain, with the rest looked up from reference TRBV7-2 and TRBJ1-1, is GAGVSQSPSNKVTEKGKDVELRCDPISGHTALYWYRQSLGQGLEFLIYFQGNSAPDKSGLPSDRFSAERTGGSVSTLTIQRTQQEDSAVYLCASSLLTGSNTEAFFGQGTRLTVV.